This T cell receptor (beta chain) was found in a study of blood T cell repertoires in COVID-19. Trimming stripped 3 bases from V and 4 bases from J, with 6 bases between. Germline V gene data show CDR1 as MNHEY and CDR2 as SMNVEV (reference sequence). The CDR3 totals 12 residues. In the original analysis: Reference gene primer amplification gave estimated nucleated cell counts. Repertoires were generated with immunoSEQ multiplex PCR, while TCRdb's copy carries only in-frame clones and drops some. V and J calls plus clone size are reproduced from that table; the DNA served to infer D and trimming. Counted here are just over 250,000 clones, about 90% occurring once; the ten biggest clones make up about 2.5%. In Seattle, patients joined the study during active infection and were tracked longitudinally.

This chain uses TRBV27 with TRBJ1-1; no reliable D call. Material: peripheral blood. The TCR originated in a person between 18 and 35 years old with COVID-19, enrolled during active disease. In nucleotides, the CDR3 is TGTGCCAGCAGTTTGTCGGGCACTGAAGCTTTCTTT. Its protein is CASSLSGTEAFF.